This T cell receptor beta chain was captured in a study of T cell repertoires in cytomegalovirus infection. Background on the study: Public TCR beta signature analysis indicated the presence of both CMV infection and matching HLA type. Study observations and caveats: Clonotypes of TCR beta that were HLA-C-restricted and CMV-specific dominated the ex vivo response.

This CDR3 has 12 residues. Deletions cut 2 bases from V and 8 bases from J, with 7 bases between. TCRdb called the reads again in MiXCR, with one record for every CDR3 protein. This table has fewer than 850,000 distinct CDR3 sequences, 25% to 30% appearing once. As concerns this clonotype: Its antigen is currently unknown.

This receptor was obtained from a human donor in good health (CMV status not recorded). Some clones in this sample may be carry-over from other donors' samples. The sample in question was cultured CD8+ T cells from PBMCs, obtained from culture after CMV antigen stimulation. The chain links TRBV12-3 or TRBV12-4 to TRBJ2-1; D is uncertain. The CDR3 sequence: CASSLPGHEQFF. DNA for the CDR3: TGTGCCAGCAGTTTACCCGGGCATGAGCAGTTCTTC.